This T cell receptor (beta chain) derives from a study of shared clonotypes between healthy human individuals. The protocol was immunoSEQ multiplex PCR, while the TCRdb copy is restricted to in-frame clones and leaves out a portion. Among more than 1,200,000 clones listed, less than 99% were seen once. Overall study findings and caveats: Inspection by rarefaction showed sorted-subset sequencing to be incomplete despite large depth.

As regards this clone: The antigen is unknown.

V lost 1 base, J lost 8 bases, and 18 bases lay in between. From germline, CDR1 is LNHNV and CDR2 YYDKDF (reference sequence). The CDR3 spans 16 residues. The chain links TRBV15 to TRBJ2-1, with D perhaps TRBD1 or TRBD2 (5 bases each). The receptor's source is a man younger than 45 in good health. Sequenced: naive CD4+ T cells sorted from blood. The subset was: CD45RA+ positively selected. The CDR3 here is CATSRGGGSLGDEQFF. The CDR3 nucleotides are TGTGCCACCAGCAGAGGTGGGGGATCCCTCGGGGATGAGCAGTTCTTC. The full variable domain, its missing parts supplied by reference TRBV15 and TRBJ2-1, is DAMVIQNPRYQVTQFGKPVTLSCSQTLNHNVMYWYQQKSSQAPKLLFHYYDKDFNNEADTPDNFQSRRPNTSFCFLDIRSPGLGDTAMYLCATSRGGGSLGDEQFFGPGTRLTVL.